This TCR beta chain was documented in a study of cytotoxic CD8 clonotypes in ibrutinib-treated CLL. Study summary: Patients attained approximately 24 partial and 2 complete responses; at median about 70 months, 14 remained remitted while 12 progressed. Response samples followed a median around 11 months of treatment, range 6 to 36.

The CDR3 loop spans 13 amino acids. Germline-derived CDR1 and CDR2 are SQVTM and ANQGSEA. V lost 4 bases and J 2 bases, leaving 10 bases between the germline ends. Clones were read by immunoSEQ multiplex PCR, and TCRdb kept only the in-frame ones, dropping some. The sample yields hundreds of thousands of clones, 80% seen once. PBMCs that had been cryopreserved were the source of 2 to 2.5 micrograms of genomic DNA for TCR beta libraries. This TCR came from a human donor with chronic lymphocytic leukemia. This specimen was PBMCs, taken before ibrutinib treatment. The chain couples TRBV29-1 to TRBJ2-3; D is uncertain. The DNA of the CDR3 is TGCAGCGTTGTTAGCAGGTCCACAGATACGCAGTATTTT. It specifies CSVVSRSTDTQYF.